This T cell receptor (beta chain) was sequenced in a study of cytomegalovirus exposure and HLA in healthy donors. Study-wide results and limits: Altogether, some 170 TCR beta chains were recorded as cytomegalovirus-associated. Confirmation in vitro established that a few CMV-associated chains were specific for CMV antigens. Per published reports, the classifier diagnosed cytomegalovirus status with high specificity and sensitivity.

Some clones are missing from TCRdb's copy, which holds only in-frame ones; the method was immunoSEQ multiplex PCR. This sample has some 110,000 clones, with about 82% found just once. This CDR3 region has 15 residues. The ends were cut back, 1 base at V and 3 bases at J, with 10 bases in the middle. Looked up from germline, CDR1 is MNHEY and CDR2 is SMNVEV (reference sequence). Details on this clone: Its antigen is currently unknown.

Sequenced sample: PBMCs. The clonotype originates from a man between 18 and 29 years old in good health and CMV-seronegative. The V and J genes are TRBV27 and TRBJ1-3, with D uncertain. CDR3 DNA sequence: TGTGCCAGCAGTTTATTGGGCAGCGGTGGAAACACCATATATTTT. It is translated as CASSLLGSGGNTIYF.